This TCR beta chain was sequenced during a study of T cells after yellow fever vaccination. Across the study: Flow sorting relied on CD3, CD45RA, CCR7 and CD95 to obtain EM, EMRA, CM and Tscm memory subsets.

One entry per CDR3 protein results from TCRdb running MiXCR on the 5' RACE reads. The sample has approximately 31,000 distinct CDR3 sequences; 10% are singletons. The germline V gene encodes CDR1 MNHEY and CDR2 SVGAGI. The CDR3 extends over 20 amino acids. Unmatched junction bases numbered 27, after V lost 6 bases and J lost 7 bases. This clonotype was observed at least ten times. The origin of this receptor is a man younger than 35 who received the YFV17D yellow fever vaccine. This material consisted of PBMCs, either bulk or a sorted T-cell subset (CD4+, CD8+, memory, or dextramer-sorted; not recorded which), taken roughly 14 days after the first yellow fever vaccination. The rearrangement uses TRBV6-5 and TRBJ2-1; 7 bases match TRBD1. CDR3 coding DNA: TGTGCCAGCAGCCCCTTTATATATAGGATTTCGGGCAGGGGGTCTAATGAGCAGTTCTTC. This gives the protein CASSPFIYRISGRGSNEQFF.